Listed below are T cell receptor beta chains from one sample, sequenced in a study of naive CD8 T cells in extremely preterm neonates. Assay: immunoSEQ multiplex PCR; the TCRdb copy retains only in-frame clones and omits some. Seen here are approximately 6,000 clones, 98% observed once, and the top ten hold 1% to 1.5%. The sequenced sample consisted of naive CD8+ T cells from blood. The source of these receptors is a human donor in good health. Each CDR3 is given with its conserved first and last residue. A D gene is named only where the DNA matches it firmly. Some rows have no size entry. The others give once, few or many, or a class for an expanded clone.

TGTGCCAGTAGTATCGCTGACATCTCCTACAATGAGCAGTTCTTC	CASSIADISYNEQFF	TRBV19	NA	NA	TRBJ2-1
TGTGCTAGTGGTTTCGACAGGAAGGAAGCTTTGAGGGAAAAACTGTTTTTT	CASGFDRKEALREKLFF	TRBV12-5	NA	NA	TRBJ1-4
TGTGCCAGCAGTGAAGGAGAGACTAGCACAGATACGCAGTATTTT	CASSEGETSTDTQYF	TRBV6-1	NA	NA	TRBJ2-3
TGCGCCAGCAGCCTCTCATCTACGACAGGGACTGAAGCTTTCTTT	CASSLSSTTGTEAFF	TRBV4-1	TRBD1	NA	TRBJ1-1
TGTGCCAGCAGCACGCACAGGGGGCGCCCCCAGGAACCTAATGAAAAACTGTTTTTT	CASSTHRGRPQEPNEKLFF	TRBV7-9	TRBD1	NA	TRBJ1-4
TGTGCCAGCAGCTCGGGACATCCTTCCTACGAGCAGTACTTC	CASSSGHPSYEQYF	TRBV7-9	NA	NA	TRBJ2-7
TGTGCCAGCAGTTTAGCGGGAGAATACTACGAGCAGTACTTC	CASSLAGEYYEQYF	TRBV28	TRBD2	NA	TRBJ2-7
TGTGCCAGCAGCGCTAGCTCCTACAATGAGCAGTTCTTC	CASSASSYNEQFF	TRBV9	NA	NA	TRBJ2-1
TGTGCCTCCTTGGGGCGGATTCCGTCAGCTAACTATGGCTACACCTTC	CASLGRIPSANYGYTF	TRBV19	NA	NA	TRBJ1-2
TGTGCCAGCAGTACCTTGGGGGCAGCCCTTAGCAATCAGCCCCAGCATTTT	CASSTLGAALSNQPQHF	TRBV27	NA	NA	TRBJ1-5
TGTGCCTTCTCGGGGGAGTCGTACGATACGCAGTATTTT	CAFSGESYDTQYF	TRBV30	NA	once	TRBJ2-3
TGTGCCAGCAGCCCTAGCGGGAGGGGGGTCGACGAGCAGTACTTC	CASSPSGRGVDEQYF	TRBV9	TRBD2	NA	TRBJ2-7
TGTGCCATCAGTGAGTCAGGGGGCTACGAGCAGTACTTC	CAISESGGYEQYF	TRBV10-3	NA	once	TRBJ2-7